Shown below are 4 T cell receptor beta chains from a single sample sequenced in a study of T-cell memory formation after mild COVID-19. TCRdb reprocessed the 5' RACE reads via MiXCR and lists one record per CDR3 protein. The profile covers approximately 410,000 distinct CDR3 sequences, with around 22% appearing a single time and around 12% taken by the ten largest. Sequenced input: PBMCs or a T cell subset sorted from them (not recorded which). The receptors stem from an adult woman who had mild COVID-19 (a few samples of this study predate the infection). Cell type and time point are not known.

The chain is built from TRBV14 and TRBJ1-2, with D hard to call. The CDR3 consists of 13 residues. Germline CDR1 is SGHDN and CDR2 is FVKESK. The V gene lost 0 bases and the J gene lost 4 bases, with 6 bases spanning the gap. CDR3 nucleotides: TGTGCCAGCAGCCAAGAGCCAGCCTATGGCTACACCTTC. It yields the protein CASSQEPAYGYTF.

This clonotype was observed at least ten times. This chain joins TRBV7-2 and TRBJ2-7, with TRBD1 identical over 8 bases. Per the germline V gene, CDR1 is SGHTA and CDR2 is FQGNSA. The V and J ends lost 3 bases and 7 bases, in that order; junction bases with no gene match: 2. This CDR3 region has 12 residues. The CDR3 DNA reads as TGTGCCAGCAGCTTGACAGGGGTTGAGCAGTACTTC. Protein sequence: CASSLTGVEQYF.

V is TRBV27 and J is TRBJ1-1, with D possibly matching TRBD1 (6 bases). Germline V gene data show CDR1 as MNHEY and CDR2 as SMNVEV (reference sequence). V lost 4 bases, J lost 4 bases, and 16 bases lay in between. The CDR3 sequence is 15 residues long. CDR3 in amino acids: CASSSEYREGTEAFF. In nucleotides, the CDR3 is TGTGCCAGCAGTTCAGAGTACAGGGAAGGCACTGAAGCTTTCTTT.

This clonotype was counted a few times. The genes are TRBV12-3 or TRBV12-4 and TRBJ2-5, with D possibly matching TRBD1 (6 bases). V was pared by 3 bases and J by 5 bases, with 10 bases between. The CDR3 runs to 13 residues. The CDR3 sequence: CASSFNRDETQYF. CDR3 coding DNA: TGTGCCAGCAGTTTTAACAGGGACGAGACCCAGTACTTC.